This passage covers 29 T cell receptor beta chains from one sample sequenced in a study of cytomegalovirus exposure and HLA in healthy donors. It was with 60 Vbeta and 13 Jbeta primers that the PCR ran. Clones were sequenced by immunoSEQ multiplex PCR, and TCRdb holds only the in-frame ones, with some missing. In the table there are 65,000 to 95,000 clones, 60% to 85% of which are singletons. The specimen sequenced was PBMCs. The source of these receptors is a male donor in good health and CMV-seropositive.

The chain combines TRBV7-2 with TRBJ2-5; possible D gene TRBD2, 6 bases. Germline values: CDR1 SGHTA, CDR2 FQGNSA. Trimming removed 7 bases from V and 2 bases from J, with 14 bases in between. This CDR3 has 14 amino acids. The CDR3 sequence is CASMVGGPQETQYF. DNA of the CDR3: TGTGCCAGCATGGTGGGAGGACCACAAGAGACCCAGTACTTC.

In this sample, this clone turned up a few times. This chain uses TRBV6-1 with TRBJ1-3, with 8 bases matching TRBD1. The V gene's germline CDR1 is MNHNS and CDR2 SASEGT. The CDR3 runs to 15 residues. J was trimmed by 2 bases and V by 5 bases; bases with no gene match: 5. The CDR3: CASSPGQGAGNTIYF. CDR3 sequence (DNA): TGTGCCAGCAGTCCCGGACAGGGAGCTGGAAACACCATATATTTT.

The V gene is TRBV9, the J gene TRBJ2-7, with 8 bases lining up with TRBD2. Germline V gene sequence: CDR1 SGDLS, CDR2 YYNGEE. The CDR3 totals 15 residues. J was trimmed by 4 bases and V by 2 bases; bases with no gene match: 8. The CDR3 here is CASSVSGSVGYEQYF. As DNA, the CDR3 is TGTGCCAGCAGCGTCAGCGGGAGTGTAGGGTACGAGCAGTACTTC.

The chain couples TRBV18 to TRBJ2-7, with D tentatively TRBD2 (6 bases). The CDR3 is made up of 14 amino acids. The germline V gene encodes CDR1 KGHSH and CDR2 LQKENI. Between the trimmed V and J ends, which lost 1 base and 5 bases, there was a span of 12 bases. CDR3 loop: CASSPQESGDEQYF. The CDR3 DNA reads as TGTGCCAGCTCACCACAGGAGTCGGGGGACGAGCAGTACTTC.

This chain uses TRBV27 with TRBJ2-1, with 11 bases identical to TRBD2. CDR1 MNHEY and CDR2 SMNVEV come from the germline V gene (reference sequence). V was pared by 3 bases and J by 7 bases, with 5 bases of the junction left unmatched. The CDR3 length is 15 residues. The CDR3 is CASSFGTSGRNEQFF. The CDR3 DNA reads as TGTGCCAGCAGTTTTGGGACTAGCGGCAGAAATGAGCAGTTCTTC.

The chain has TRBV5-1 and TRBJ2-7; 12 bases fit TRBD1. The CDR3 is 12 amino acids. The V and J ends lost 5 bases and 10 bases, in that order; junction bases with no gene match: 4. Germline V gene data show CDR1 as SGHRS and CDR2 as YFSETQ. The CDR3 sequence: CASRPGQGAQYF. The CDR3 coding sequence is TGCGCCAGCAGACCGGGACAGGGGGCCCAGTACTTC.

V gene TRBV18 combines with J gene TRBJ2-3; 12 positions agree with TRBD2. The CDR3 is made up of 14 amino acids. V lost 2 bases, J lost 11 bases, and 5 bases stayed unmatched. In germline, CDR1 is KGHSH, CDR2 LQKENI. This chain's CDR3 is CASSPTSGGNMQYF. The CDR3 DNA reads TGTGCCAGCTCACCAACTAGCGGGGGGAATATGCAGTATTTT.

The chain is built from TRBV7-2 and TRBJ2-5; 8 nucleotides match TRBD2. Germline lookup yields CDR1 SGHTA and CDR2 FQGNSA. The junction had 9 bases not matched to a gene; V was cut back by 5 bases and J by 4 bases. This CDR3 contains 15 residues. CDR3 in amino acids: CASSPLAGLGETQYF. The CDR3 DNA reads TGTGCCAGCAGCCCATTAGCGGGGCTGGGAGAGACCCAGTACTTC.

The V gene is TRBV19, the J gene TRBJ2-1, with a tentative D call TRBD1 (6 bases). Germline CDR1 reads LNHDA; CDR2 reads SQIVND (reference sequence). V was shortened by 5 bases and J by 4 bases, with 6 bases between the two germline ends. The CDR3 covers 12 residues. CDR3 coding DNA: TGTGCCAGTAGTGGACAGTACAATGAGCAGTTCTTC. Residues: CASSGQYNEQFF.

This clone was observed a single time. The rearrangement joins TRBV5-6 to TRBJ2-1, with 11 bases fitting TRBD2. Germline CDR1 and CDR2: SGHDT and YYEEEE. Trimming at V came to 6 bases and at J to 4 bases, leaving 6 bases not matched to a gene. This CDR3 spans 15 amino acids. This chain's CDR3 is CASTSTSGKYNEQFF. DNA for the CDR3: TGTGCCAGCACCTCGACTAGCGGGAAATACAATGAGCAGTTCTTC.

V gene TRBV18 combines with J gene TRBJ1-1, with 9 bases matching TRBD1. J lost 4 bases, V lost 3 bases, and 3 bases had no gene match. Per the germline V gene, CDR1 is KGHSH and CDR2 is LQKENI. CDR3 length: 14 residues. CDR3 bases: TGTGCCAGCTCACCCGGGACAGGGATCACTGAAGCTTTCTTT. Translating gives CASSPGTGITEAFF.

The V gene is TRBV9, the J gene TRBJ2-1, with TRBD2 identical over 13 bases. Germline V CDR1 and CDR2: SGDLS, YYNGEE. This CDR3 region has 15 residues. J lost 7 bases, V lost 5 bases, and 6 bases had no gene match. In DNA, the CDR3 is TGTGCCAGCAGTTGGACTAGCGGGGGATATAATGAGCAGTTCTTC. Translating gives CASSWTSGGYNEQFF.

This clone was counted a few times. The V call is TRBV7-2, the J call TRBJ2-1, with D maybe TRBD2 (7 bases). Trimming pared 3 bases from V and 6 bases from J, leaving 15 bases between. This CDR3 spans 15 amino acids. The germline V gene encodes CDR1 SGHTA and CDR2 FQGNSA. DNA for the CDR3: TGTGCCAGCAGCTTTAGGGGGGGGGCCGTCAATGAGCAGTTCTTC. It encodes CASSFRGGAVNEQFF.

The chain joins TRBV5-1 to TRBJ1-1; D is undetermined. CDR1 and CDR2 from the germline V gene are SGHRS and YFSETQ. This CDR3 contains 12 residues. Trimming took off 4 bases at V and 1 base at J, with 5 bases between the two ends. The chain's CDR3 is CASSPGNTEAFF. The CDR3 nucleotides are TGCGCCAGCAGCCCGGGGAACACTGAAGCTTTCTTT. Drawing the rest from reference TRBV5-1 and TRBJ1-1, the complete variable domain is KAGVTQTPRYLIKTRGQQVTLSCSPISGHRSVSWYQQTPGQGLQFLFEYFSETQRNKGNFPGRFSGRQFSNSRSEMNVSTLELGDSALYLCASSPGNTEAFFGQGTRLTVV.

There are a few counts of this clone. The V call is TRBV25-1, the J call TRBJ1-3, with D uncertain. Germline CDR1 reads MGHDK; CDR2 reads SYGVNS. CDR3 length: 12 residues. Between the trimmed V and J ends, which lost 3 bases and 4 bases, there was a span of 4 bases. The CDR3 bases are TGTGCCAGCAGTGACGGGGGAAACACCATATATTTT. This sequence encodes CASSDGGNTIYF.

V is TRBV6-6 and J is TRBJ2-1; TRBD2 matches at 8 bases. The CDR3 spans 16 residues. V shed 4 bases, J shed 0 bases, and the junction held 5 bases outside the gene matches. CDR1 is MNHNY and CDR2 is SVGAGI in the germline V gene (reference sequence). CDR3 loop: CASSSHTSGSYNEQFF. The DNA of the CDR3 is TGTGCCAGCAGTTCCCATACTAGCGGCTCCTACAATGAGCAGTTCTTC.

This clone was recorded a few times. This sequence joins TRBV5-6 and TRBJ2-7; weak D call: TRBD2 (5 bases). CDR3 length equals 13 residues. Trimming removed 0 bases from V and 5 bases from J, with 9 bases in between. The germline CDR1 and CDR2 sequences are SGHDT and YYEEEE. CDR3 in DNA: TGTGCCAGCAGCTTGGGGCAGGAGGACGAGCAGTACTTC. This codes for CASSLGQEDEQYF. Together with reference TRBV5-6 and TRBJ2-7, the CDR3 gives the full variable domain: DAGVTQSPTHLIKTRGQQVTLRCSPKSGHDTVSWYQQALGQGPQFIFQYYEEEERQRGNFPDRFSGHQFPNYSSELNVNALLLGDSALYLCASSLGQEDEQYFGPGTRLTVT.

The chain's CDR3 is CASSGQVNTGELFF. The CDR3 nucleotides are TGTGCCAGCAGTGGACAGGTGAACACCGGGGAGCTGTTTTTT. V usage is TRBV28 and J usage is TRBJ2-2, with 7 bases fitting TRBD1. This CDR3 region has 14 residues. V lost 5 bases, J lost 1 base, and 1 base stayed unmatched. Germline lookup yields CDR1 MDHEN and CDR2 SYDVKM.

This sequence joins TRBV6-1 and TRBJ2-3, with D perhaps TRBD1 (6 bases). Germline loops: CDR1 MNHNS, CDR2 SASEGT. V was clipped by 10 bases and J by 6 bases, with 14 bases between them. The CDR3 covers 12 residues. The CDR3 bases are TGTGCCACCCAACAGGGTTCTGATACGCAGTATTTT. Amino acids: CATQQGSDTQYF.

The chain joins TRBV30 to TRBJ1-4; TRBD1 matches at 7 bases. The length of the CDR3 is 14 residues. CDR1 is GTSNPN, CDR2 SVGIG, per germline (reference sequence). The J segment lost 10 bases and the V segment lost 2 bases, leaving 10 bases of the junction unmatched. CDR3 coding DNA: TGTGCCTGGAGTTTGGCAGGGGGTGATGGAAAACTGTTTTTT. Translated, it gives CAWSLAGGDGKLFF.

The chain carries TRBV7-9 and TRBJ1-5; D is ambiguous. Germline CDR1 and CDR2: SEHNR and FQNEAQ (reference sequence). Trimming removed 3 bases at V and 0 bases at J, with 6 bases between. CDR3 length equals 14 residues. CDR3 nucleotide sequence: TGTGCCAGCAGCTTCACAGATAGCAATCAGCCCCAGCATTTT. Residues: CASSFTDSNQPQHF.

The rearrangement links TRBV19 to TRBJ2-3; a weak D match, TRBD1 (5 bases). Looked up from germline, CDR1 is LNHDA and CDR2 is SQIVND (reference sequence). Deletions cut 3 bases from V and 2 bases from J, with 12 bases between. The CDR3 is 15 residues long. DNA for the CDR3: TGTGCCAGTAGTATCGGCGTAGGGGTCACAGATACGCAGTATTTT. Its protein is CASSIGVGVTDTQYF. Complete variable domain (other parts from reference TRBV19 and TRBJ2-3): DGGITQSPKYLFRKEGQNVTLSCEQNLNHDAMYWYRQDPGQGLRLIYYSQIVNDFQKGDIAEGYSVSREKKESFPLTVTSAQKNPTAFYLCASSIGVGVTDTQYFGPGTRLTVL.

The chain combines TRBV9 with TRBJ1-2; D remains unclear. Trimming removed 2 bases at V and 4 bases at J, with 9 bases between. Germline-derived CDR1 and CDR2 are SGDLS and YYNGEE. The CDR3 loop spans 13 amino acids. The CDR3 sequence: CASSVTGPYGYTF. In DNA form, the CDR3 reads TGTGCCAGCAGCGTTACTGGGCCCTATGGCTACACCTTC.

V and J are TRBV5-1 and TRBJ2-7; 7 nucleotides match TRBD2. Germline CDR1 is SGHRS and CDR2 is YFSETQ. The CDR3 spans 14 residues. Trimming at V came to 8 bases and at J to 6 bases, leaving 14 bases not matched to a gene. In nucleotides, the CDR3 is TGCGCCAGTGGGGGGGAAAGTCGTCGGGGCGAGCAGTACTTC. Protein product: CASGGESRRGEQYF. The whole variable domain, remainder taken from reference TRBV5-1 and TRBJ2-7, is KAGVTQTPRYLIKTRGQQVTLSCSPISGHRSVSWYQQTPGQGLQFLFEYFSETQRNKGNFPGRFSGRQFSNSRSEMNVSTLELGDSALYLCASGGESRRGEQYFGPGTRLTVT.

The chain is built from TRBV7-3 and TRBJ2-1; TRBD2 matches at 9 bases. The CDR3 runs 16 residues. V trimming: 2 bases; J trimming: 1 base; junction bases outside the gene matches: 3. The germline V gene has CDR1 SGHTA and CDR2 FQGTGA. CDR3 coding DNA: TGTGCCAGCAGCTTATATAGCGGGGGATCCTACAATGAGCAGTTCTTC. Residues: CASSLYSGGSYNEQFF.

CDR3 in amino acids: CASSELTGGGEKLFF. DNA for the CDR3: TGTGCCAGCAGTGAATTGACAGGCGGGGGCGAAAAACTGTTTTTT. The V call is TRBV6-1, the J call TRBJ1-4; D possibly corresponds to TRBD1 (6 bases). This CDR3 is built from 15 residues. Trimming stripped 2 bases from V and 8 bases from J, with 15 bases between. CDR1 is MNHNS, CDR2 SASEGT, per germline.

The V call is TRBV19, the J call TRBJ2-3; maybe TRBD2 (5 bases). V lost 10 bases to trimming and J lost 7 bases, with 21 bases between them. Germline CDR1 is LNHDA and CDR2 is SQIVND (reference sequence). The CDR3 consists of 14 residues. CDR3 nucleotides: TGTGCCATCGGGGATTGGAGCCACGGAAATACGCAGTATTTT. This gives the protein CAIGDWSHGNTQYF.

The J gene is TRBJ2-7, the V gene TRBV6-4, with 9 nucleotides matching TRBD1. The CDR3 length is 14 residues. V was clipped by 5 bases and J by 12 bases; unmatched bases: 14. From germline, CDR1 is MRHNA and CDR2 SNTAGT. The CDR3: CASSPSDRGPRLYF. CDR3 in DNA: TGTGCCAGCAGTCCTTCGGACAGGGGCCCGCGTCTGTACTTC.

This clone has more than one count but fewer than ten. The CDR3 protein is CASSSPDSHNSPLHF. The CDR3 coding sequence is TGTGCCAGCAGTTCCCCGGACAGCCATAATTCACCCCTCCACTTT. The chain joins TRBV28 to TRBJ1-6, with D tentatively TRBD1 (6 bases). Germline V lookup: CDR1 MDHEN, CDR2 SYDVKM. Deletions cut 4 bases from V and 5 bases from J, with 12 bases between. This CDR3 has 15 amino acids.